Each of the 20 T cell receptor beta chains below was sequenced from the same sample in a study of CD8+ T cells in alopecia areata. RNA was extracted and reverse transcribed into cDNA as the sequencing template. Method: immunoSEQ multiplex PCR; TCRdb's copy keeps in-frame clones and lacks some. In the table there are some 170,000 clones, about 66% of which are singletons. The source was CD8+ T cells sorted from blood, collected at week 0. The receptors originated from a human donor with alopecia areata.

This chain uses TRBV27 with TRBJ1-2; the D is unclear. The germline V and J ends were trimmed by 6 bases and 8 bases, with 19 bases remaining between them. The CDR3 totals 14 residues. Germline values: CDR1 MNHEY, CDR2 SMNVEV (reference sequence). DNA for the CDR3: TGTGCCAGCAGCCAAAACCCACTAGCAGGAGGCTACACCTTC. This codes for CASSQNPLAGGYTF.

Many counts were recorded for this clone. The gene calls are TRBV7-6 and TRBJ1-2; maybe TRBD1 (5 bases). The CDR3 consists of 15 residues. Germline values: CDR1 SGHVS, CDR2 FNYEAQ. Trimming cost V 5 bases and J 4 bases, with 17 bases left between them. CDR3: CASSPGTSPGYGYTF. The CDR3 DNA reads TGTGCCAGCAGCCCTGGGACGTCCCCTGGCTATGGCTACACCTTC.

V is TRBV6-7 and J is TRBJ1-5, with TRBD1 matching over 7 bases. TRBV6-7 has ORF status, its function being uncertain. CDR3 length: 14 residues. The J segment lost 5 bases and the V segment lost 8 bases, leaving 9 bases of the junction unmatched. The CDR3 protein is CASWTGGHDQPQHF. CDR3 nucleotides: TGTGCCAGCTGGACAGGCGGCCATGATCAGCCCCAGCATTTT.

This clone was recorded a few times. The CDR3 here is CASSEARKNTEAFF. CDR3 nucleotide sequence: TGTGCCAGCAGTGAGGCCAGGAAGAACACTGAAGCTTTCTTT. V and J are TRBV25-1 and TRBJ1-1; D is unclear. The V end was cut by 3 bases, the J end by 1 base, with 9 bases between. The CDR3 runs 14 residues. The germline V gene has CDR1 MGHDK and CDR2 SYGVNS.

This clone was recorded once. The V and J genes are TRBV7-9 and TRBJ2-7; tentatively, D is TRBD1 (5 bases). From germline, CDR1 is SEHNR and CDR2 FQNEAQ (reference sequence). Trimming left V 5 bases short and J 3 bases short, with 8 bases between. The CDR3 is made up of 12 amino acids. The CDR3: CASSVQGYEQYF. For the CDR3, the DNA is TGTGCCAGCAGCGTCCAGGGCTACGAGCAGTACTTC.

The chain links TRBV20-1 to TRBJ2-1; D gene unclear. Germline V gene data show CDR1 as DFQATT and CDR2 as SNEGSKA (reference sequence). Trimming shortened V by 6 bases and J by 7 bases, and 10 bases separated the two germline ends. The CDR3 contains 11 residues. CDR3: CSALTDNEQFF. The CDR3, as DNA: TGCAGTGCCCTCACGGATAATGAGCAGTTCTTC.

This clone has more than one count but fewer than ten. The rearrangement links TRBV10-3 to TRBJ1-2; TRBD1 might be the D (6 bases). This CDR3 is 14 amino acids long. Per the germline V gene, CDR1 is ENHRY and CDR2 is SYGVKD. With 7 bases removed from V and 2 bases from J, the gap between germline ends came to 14 bases. CDR3 nucleotide sequence: TGTGCCATCACCCCTTCGGACAGAAACTATGGCTACACCTTC. It encodes CAITPSDRNYGYTF.

This clone was seen a handful of times. The chain links TRBV10-3 to TRBJ2-5; tentative D call: TRBD2 (6 bases). This CDR3 has 14 amino acids. In germline, CDR1 is ENHRY, CDR2 SYGVKD. V shed 7 bases and J shed 5 bases, with 17 bases lying between them. CDR3 region: CAIKRDWRLETQYF. CDR3 bases: TGTGCCATCAAACGGGACTGGCGTTTGGAGACCCAGTACTTC.

This chain connects TRBV2 to TRBJ2-7; no clear D. Trimming removed 6 bases from V and 3 bases from J, with 12 bases in between. Germline CDR1 reads SNHLY; CDR2 reads FYNNEI. The CDR3 is 13 residues long. The CDR3 protein is CASRAYSGYEQYF. CDR3 DNA: TGTGCCAGCAGGGCGTATTCGGGCTACGAGCAGTACTTC. Combining the CDR3 with reference TRBV2 and TRBJ2-7 gives the whole variable domain EPEVTQTPSHQVTQMGQEVILRCVPISNHLYFYWYRQILGQKVEFLVSFYNNEISEKSEIFDDQFSVERPDGSNFTLKIRSTKLEDSAMYFCASRAYSGYEQYFGPGTRLTVT.

This clone was observed a single time. The rearrangement links TRBV28 to TRBJ2-2; D perhaps matches TRBD1 (6 bases). The germline V gene has CDR1 MDHEN and CDR2 SYDVKM. Between the trimmed V and J ends, which lost 10 bases and 1 base, there was a span of 13 bases. The CDR3 has 14 residues. The CDR3 DNA reads as TGTGCCACTAGCAGGGGTGGGAACACCGGGGAGCTGTTTTTT. Translating gives CATSRGGNTGELFF.

This clone was seen more than once but under ten times. The rearrangement joins TRBV19 to TRBJ1-2; D is perhaps TRBD1 (6 bases). V was pared by 5 bases and J by 6 bases, with 19 bases between. Germline V lookup: CDR1 LNHDA, CDR2 SQIVND (reference sequence). The CDR3 is 15 residues long. CDR3 protein: CASSPRGRGADGYTF. CDR3 sequence (DNA): TGTGCCAGTAGTCCCCGAGGCAGGGGCGCCGATGGCTACACCTTC.

This clone was counted a few times. This chain joins TRBV25-1 and TRBJ2-7, with a tentative D call TRBD2 (6 bases). Germline CDR1 MGHDK, CDR2 SYGVNS. CDR3 length: 14 residues. Trimming stripped 6 bases from V and 4 bases from J, with 16 bases between. CDR3 residues: CASRTPGRSYEQYF. CDR3 DNA: TGTGCCAGCAGAACCCCGGGGAGGTCGTACGAGCAGTACTTC.

This sequence joins TRBV29-1 and TRBJ1-2; 9 nucleotides agree with TRBD1. The CDR3 totals 14 residues. Trimming removed 1 base from V and 4 bases from J; junction bases left unmatched: 4. CDR1 and CDR2 from the germline V gene are SQVTM and ANQGSEA. The CDR3 spells CSVEVVGQGYGYTF. As DNA, the CDR3 is TGCAGCGTTGAAGTGGTGGGACAGGGCTATGGCTACACCTTC.

The chain employs TRBV27 and TRBJ1-2, with D possibly being TRBD1 (5 bases). There are 13 residues in the CDR3. With 2 bases removed from V and 5 bases from J, the gap between germline ends came to 9 bases. CDR1 and CDR2 (germline): MNHEY, SMNVEV (reference sequence). CDR3 residues: CASSLDSTYGYTF. CDR3 nucleotides: TGTGCCAGCAGTTTAGACAGTACATATGGCTACACCTTC.

The chain links TRBV5-1 to TRBJ1-6, with D possibly matching TRBD1 (5 bases). V was pared by 3 bases and J by 9 bases, with 7 bases between. The CDR3 is made up of 12 amino acids. Germline lookup yields CDR1 SGHRS and CDR2 YFSETQ. The CDR3: CASSSDTSPLHF. The CDR3 DNA reads TGCGCCAGCAGCTCGGACACTTCACCCCTCCACTTT.

Here the CDR3 reads CASSARRGYTF. In DNA form, the CDR3 reads TGTGCCAGCAGTGCAAGACGTGGCTACACCTTC. The chain is built from TRBV9 and TRBJ1-2; D is ambiguous. The CDR3 covers 11 residues. Germline-derived CDR1 and CDR2 are SGDLS and YYNGEE. V gave up 5 bases and J gave up 7 bases, with 9 bases separating them.

This clone was seen only a few times. The chain uses TRBV5-1 and TRBJ2-5; tentatively, D is TRBD2 (5 bases). The V gene's germline CDR1 is SGHRS and CDR2 YFSETQ. V lost 4 bases, J lost 2 bases, and 15 bases lay in between. This CDR3 contains 15 residues. The CDR3 nucleotides read TGCGCCAGCAGCAGTAGAGGGCATAAACAAGAGACCCAGTACTTC. This codes for CASSSRGHKQETQYF.

V and J are TRBV7-9 and TRBJ2-1; TRBD1 agrees at 7 bases. The CDR3 length is 12 residues. Germline CDR1 reads SEHNR; CDR2 reads FQNEAQ (reference sequence). Trimming at V came to 6 bases and at J to 11 bases, leaving 7 bases not matched to a gene. The CDR3 is CASSSQGNKQFF. The CDR3 DNA is TGTGCCAGCAGTTCACAGGGGAATAAGCAGTTCTTC.

This chain uses TRBV7-9 with TRBJ1-4; tentative D call: TRBD1 (5 bases). This CDR3 is built from 16 residues. V was trimmed by 4 bases and J by 0 bases, leaving 12 bases between them. Per germline, CDR1 SEHNR and CDR2 FQNEAQ (reference sequence). The CDR3 region has the DNA TGTGCCAGCAGCTCCCCAGGGATAACAACTAATGAAAAACTGTTTTTT. Its protein is CASSSPGITTNEKLFF.

The J gene is TRBJ2-7, the V gene TRBV6-5; D gene uncertain. V lost 5 bases and J 5 bases, leaving 7 bases between the germline ends. CDR1 and CDR2 from the germline V gene are MNHEY and SVGAGI. This CDR3 has 11 amino acids. CDR3 DNA sequence: TGTGCCAGCAGTACAAACAACGAGCAGTACTTC. Its translation: CASSTNNEQYF.